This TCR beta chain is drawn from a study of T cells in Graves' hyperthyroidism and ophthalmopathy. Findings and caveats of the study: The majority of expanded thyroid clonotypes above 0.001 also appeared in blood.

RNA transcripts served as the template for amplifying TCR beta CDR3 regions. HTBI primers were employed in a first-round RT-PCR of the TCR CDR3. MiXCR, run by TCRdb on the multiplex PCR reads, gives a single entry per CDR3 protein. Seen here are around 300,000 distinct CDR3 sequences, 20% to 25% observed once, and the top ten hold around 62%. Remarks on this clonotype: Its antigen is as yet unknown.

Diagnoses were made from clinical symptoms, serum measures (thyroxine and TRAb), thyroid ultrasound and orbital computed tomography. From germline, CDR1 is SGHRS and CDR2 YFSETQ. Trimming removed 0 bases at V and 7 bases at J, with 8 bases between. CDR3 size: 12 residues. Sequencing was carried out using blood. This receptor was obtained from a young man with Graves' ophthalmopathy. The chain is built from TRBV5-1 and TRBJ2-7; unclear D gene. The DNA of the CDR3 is TGCGCCAGCAGCTTGGTTGGGCGGGAGCAGTACTTC. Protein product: CASSLVGREQYF.